This T cell receptor (beta chain) emerged from a study of blood T cell repertoires in COVID-19. CDR1 and CDR2 (germline): MNHEY, SVGAGI. Trimming left V 1 base short and J 6 bases short, with 13 bases between. The CDR3 runs to 15 residues. Produced via immunoSEQ multiplex PCR; TCRdb's table is partial and in-frame only. The sample records about 19,000 clones, approximately 90% being singletons. The sequencing input was peripheral blood. This receptor was obtained from a human donor in a cohort sampled during active COVID-19. The rearrangement joins TRBV6-5 to TRBJ2-1; maybe TRBD2 (6 bases). CDR3: CASSYFGSFPNEQFF. For the CDR3, the DNA is TGTGCCAGCAGTTACTTCGGGAGTTTTCCCAATGAGCAGTTCTTC.